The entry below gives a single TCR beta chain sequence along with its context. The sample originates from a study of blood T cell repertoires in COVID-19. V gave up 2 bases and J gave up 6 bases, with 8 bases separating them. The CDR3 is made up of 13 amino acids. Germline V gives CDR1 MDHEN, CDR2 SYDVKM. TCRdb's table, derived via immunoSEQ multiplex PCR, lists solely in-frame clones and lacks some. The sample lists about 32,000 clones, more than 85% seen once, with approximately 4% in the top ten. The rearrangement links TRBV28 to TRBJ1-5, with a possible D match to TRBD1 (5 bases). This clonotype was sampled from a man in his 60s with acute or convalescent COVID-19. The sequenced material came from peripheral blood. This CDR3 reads CASSLTGFQPQHF. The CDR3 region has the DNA TGTGCCAGCAGTTTAACAGGTTTTCAGCCCCAGCATTTT.